Here is one TCR beta chain with its context. Germline lookup yields CDR1 MNHEY and CDR2 SMNVEV (reference sequence). The V gene end was trimmed by 2 bases and the J gene end by 0 bases; junction bases not matched to a gene: 8. This CDR3 has 17 residues. Under the authors' procedure: Owing to the provision of junction-only sequences devoid of quality scores by immunoSEQ, filtering differed. Data came from immunoSEQ multiplex PCR; TCRdb stores just in-frame clones and leaves some out. V and J calls and clone size come straight from that table; D and trimming were deduced from the DNA. The sample has around 1.6 million clones, nearly 99% seen once. This entry comes from a study of shared clonotypes between healthy human individuals. Study-wide background: Samples came from two female and a few male donors aged 18 to 49.

The sequenced sample was naive CD4+ T cells sorted from blood. Subset reported: CD45RA+ positively selected. This clonotype was sampled from a man under 40 in good health. The chain couples TRBV27 to TRBJ1-2; 8 nucleotides line up with TRBD1. CDR3 DNA sequence: TGTGCCAGCAGTTTACGGACAGGGTGGGGAGCTAACTATGGCTACACCTTC. It yields the protein CASSLRTGWGANYGYTF.